These 22 T cell receptor beta chains came from one sample sequenced in a study of pediatric ulcerative colitis. Measured with immunoSEQ multiplex PCR; TCRdb has only the in-frame clones, and not every one. The table includes 37,000 or so clones, approximately 87% detected once. The sequencing sample was made of blood. These receptors were taken from a girl aged 10 to 17 with moderate ulcerative colitis.

The V gene is TRBV6-6, the J gene TRBJ1-5, with D hard to call. The CDR3 has 15 amino acids. Trimming removed 0 bases at V and 0 bases at J, with 6 bases between. Germline V gene data show CDR1 as MNHNY and CDR2 as SVGAGI (reference sequence). The CDR3 DNA is TGTGCCAGCAGTTACTCCCGAGTTAGCAATCAGCCCCAGCATTTT. As protein: CASSYSRVSNQPQHF.

V and J are TRBV29-1 and TRBJ2-3; no clear D gene. The length of the CDR3 is 14 residues. The germline V and J ends were trimmed by 3 bases and 3 bases, with 13 bases remaining between them. CDR1 is SQVTM, CDR2 ANQGSEA, per germline. The CDR3 spells CSVDASTWTDTQYF. The CDR3 region has the DNA TGCAGCGTTGACGCCTCTACGTGGACAGATACGCAGTATTTT.

V is TRBV5-5 and J is TRBJ2-7, with 7 nucleotides matching TRBD1. V shed 3 bases, J shed 4 bases, and the junction held 10 bases outside the gene matches. The CDR3 has 15 amino acids. CDR1 and CDR2 (germline): SGHKS, YYEKEE (reference sequence). The CDR3 DNA reads as TGTGCCAGCAGCTGGGCCCAGGGGGAAACATACGAGCAGTACTTC. It is translated as CASSWAQGETYEQYF.

The rearrangement links TRBV25-1 to TRBJ1-1, with a possible D match to TRBD1 (5 bases). The V and J ends lost 6 bases and 2 bases respectively, with 10 bases between them. CDR3 length equals 13 residues. Germline CDR1 MGHDK, CDR2 SYGVNS. The CDR3 reads CASRIQGNTEAFF. CDR3 in DNA: TGTGCCAGCAGGATCCAGGGTAACACTGAAGCTTTCTTT.

This chain joins TRBV5-4 and TRBJ2-2; tentatively, D is TRBD1 (6 bases). The germline V and J ends were trimmed by 6 bases and 4 bases, with 16 bases remaining between them. The germline gives CDR1 SGHNT, CDR2 YYREEE (reference sequence). The CDR3 loop spans 15 amino acids. DNA of the CDR3: TGTGCCAGCACCCTCTGGGCAGGGGTCACCGGGGAGCTGTTTTTT. This gives the protein CASTLWAGVTGELFF.

This clone was seen more than once but under ten times. The rearrangement uses TRBV6-5 and TRBJ1-1; 8 bases line up with TRBD1. CDR1 is MNHEY, CDR2 SVGAGI, per germline. This CDR3 has 15 residues. With V trimmed by 7 bases and J by 5 bases, 12 bases remained unmatched. The CDR3 loop is CASTFADRAGTEAFF. The CDR3 DNA is TGTGCCAGCACCTTCGCGGACAGGGCGGGTACTGAAGCTTTCTTT.

As to this clone: Other DNA sequences of this sample code for an identical CDR3. J is TRBJ1-1 and V is TRBV25-1, with 8 bases aligning to TRBD1. The CDR3 contains 15 residues. The V gene's germline CDR1 is MGHDK and CDR2 SYGVNS. The V gene end was trimmed by 3 bases and the J gene end by 5 bases; junction bases not matched to a gene: 8. CDR3 DNA: TGTGCCAGCAGTGACCCAGGGGGCTCGCGGACTGAAGCTTTCTTT. It codes for CASSDPGGSRTEAFF.

A few counts support this clone. The chain joins TRBV11-2 to TRBJ2-7, with a possible D match to TRBD2 (5 bases). Germline V lookup: CDR1 SGHAT, CDR2 FQNNGV. V was pared by 4 bases and J by 0 bases, with 10 bases between. This CDR3 is 14 amino acids long. As DNA, the CDR3 is TGTGCCAGCAGCTCATCCGGGGTCTCCTACGAGCAGTACTTC. The encoded protein is CASSSSGVSYEQYF.

The chain links TRBV6-1 to TRBJ1-2, with a tentative D call TRBD1 (5 bases). V lost 1 base and J 4 bases, leaving 22 bases between the germline ends. The CDR3 is made up of 18 amino acids. Germline loops: CDR1 MNHNS, CDR2 SASEGT. As DNA, the CDR3 is TGTGCCAGCAGTGAAGGTGGCTCCCAGGAGGGGTGGACCTATGGCTACACCTTC. This gives the protein CASSEGGSQEGWTYGYTF.

This clone was detected a few times. V and J are TRBV4-1 and TRBJ1-2; 8 bases are shared with TRBD1. This CDR3 is 15 amino acids long. The V segment lost 1 base and the J segment 5 bases; nucleotides outside the gene matches: 6. The germline CDR1 and CDR2 sequences are MGHRA and YSYEKL. Here the CDR3 reads CASSQGQGAWYGYTF. The CDR3 nucleotides read TGCGCCAGCAGCCAAGGGCAGGGGGCATGGTATGGCTACACCTTC.

This clone was seen once. The chain recombines TRBV4-1 with TRBJ2-2, with 7 bases that match TRBD1. Unmatched junction bases numbered 11, after V lost 1 base and J lost 6 bases. This CDR3 spans 17 amino acids. Germline loops: CDR1 MGHRA, CDR2 YSYEKL. Here the CDR3 DNA reads TGCGCCAGCAGCCAAGGGGTCTTAGGGGGCTACGCCGGGGAGCTGTTTTTT. Translated, it gives CASSQGVLGGYAGELFF.

The gene calls are TRBV6-8 and TRBJ2-7; D remains unclear. The CDR3 has 10 amino acids. In germline, CDR1 is MNHGY, CDR2 SAAAGT. Trimming took off 4 bases at V and 5 bases at J, with 3 bases between the two ends. The CDR3 reads CASSSNEQYF. The CDR3 DNA reads as TGTGCCAGCAGTTCAAACGAGCAGTACTTC.

The rearrangement links TRBV13 to TRBJ1-1; D call uncertain. The ends were cut back, 5 bases at V and 6 bases at J, with 10 bases in the middle. The CDR3 has 12 residues. Germline V gene sequence: CDR1 PRHDT, CDR2 FYEKMQ (reference sequence). The CDR3 reads CASSHGAAEAFF. As DNA, the CDR3 is TGTGCCAGCAGCCACGGAGCGGCTGAAGCTTTCTTT.

This chain uses TRBV4-1 with TRBJ1-3, with TRBD1 as a possible D gene (5 bases). Germline values: CDR1 MGHRA, CDR2 YSYEKL. The CDR3 sequence is 17 residues long. Trimming cost V 1 base and J 0 bases, with 13 bases left between them. CDR3 in amino acids: CASSQGAGGFSGNTIYF. The CDR3 bases are TGCGCCAGCAGCCAAGGCGCGGGGGGTTTCTCTGGAAACACCATATATTTT.

The V and J genes are TRBV19 and TRBJ2-7; 7 positions agree with TRBD1. The V segment lost 7 bases and the J segment 2 bases; nucleotides outside the gene matches: 5. Germline V lookup: CDR1 LNHDA, CDR2 SQIVND (reference sequence). The CDR3 sequence is 13 residues long. The CDR3 protein is CASTPGGAYEQYF. In nucleotides, the CDR3 is TGTGCCAGTACCCCAGGGGGTGCCTACGAGCAGTACTTC.

This clone was seen a single time. The rearrangement links TRBV28 to TRBJ2-7; 8 bases match TRBD1. After removal of 6 bases from V and 3 bases from J, the junction contained 10 bases not matched to a gene. The germline V gene has CDR1 MDHEN and CDR2 SYDVKM. The CDR3 is 15 residues long. The CDR3 reads CASSRIGTGDYEQYF. The CDR3 coding sequence is TGTGCCAGCAGCCGAATCGGGACAGGAGACTACGAGCAGTACTTC.

Comments on this clone: One end of the junction is discordant with germline, which a read error may explain. The chain employs TRBV12-5 and TRBJ2-7; TRBD2 aligns across 7 bases. Germline assignment: CDR1 LGHNT and CDR2 FRNRAP. This CDR3 spans 15 amino acids. As DNA, the CDR3 is TGTGCTAGTGGCTTGGGGGGGGTATCCCACTACGAGCAGTACTTC. It yields the protein CASGLGGVSHYEQYF.

J is TRBJ1-6 and V is TRBV5-1; 7 bases line up with TRBD1. J lost 8 bases, V lost 4 bases, and 12 bases had no gene match. In germline, CDR1 is SGHRS, CDR2 YFSETQ. This CDR3 is built from 16 residues. In DNA form, the CDR3 reads TGCGCCAGCAGCCCAATGACAGGGCCAAAAGATTCACCCCTCCACTTT. Residues: CASSPMTGPKDSPLHF.

The chain links TRBV9 to TRBJ2-1, with D unclear. The CDR3 is made up of 13 amino acids. Trimming shortened V by 0 bases and J by 8 bases, and 9 bases separated the two germline ends. Germline V gene data show CDR1 as SGDLS and CDR2 as YYNGEE. CDR3 coding DNA: TGTGCCAGCAGCGTAGTACCCTTTGATGAGCAGTTCTTC. This sequence encodes CASSVVPFDEQFF.

This chain links TRBV5-1 with TRBJ2-7; D could derive from TRBD1 or TRBD2 (5 bases each). Deletions cut 4 bases from V and 6 bases from J, with 20 bases between. Germline V lookup: CDR1 SGHRS, CDR2 YFSETQ. The CDR3 spans 15 residues. The CDR3 region has the DNA TGCGCCAGCAGCCTATCTGCCGGGGCCGAGGGCGAGCAGTACTTC. Translation: CASSLSAGAEGEQYF.

This clone was counted between two and nine times. This chain connects TRBV19 to TRBJ1-2, with 7 bases lining up with TRBD1. CDR1 is LNHDA, CDR2 SQIVND, per germline (reference sequence). This CDR3 comprises 14 residues. The V segment lost 10 bases and the J segment 5 bases; nucleotides outside the gene matches: 13. DNA for the CDR3: TGTGCCACTGAGACCACAGGGGCGGATTATGGCTACACCTTC. This sequence encodes CATETTGADYGYTF.

This chain connects TRBV2 to TRBJ1-2; TRBD1 is a possible D gene (5 bases). The CDR3 is made up of 13 amino acids. Germline CDR1 and CDR2: SNHLY and FYNNEI. V was shortened by 8 bases and J by 4 bases, with 14 bases between the two germline ends. The CDR3 protein is CASHPGDLYGYTF. Written as DNA, the CDR3 is TGTGCCAGCCATCCCGGGGACCTCTATGGCTACACCTTC.